The TCR beta chain described here comes from a study of blood T cell repertoires in COVID-19. This CDR3 has 17 residues. CDR1 and CDR2 (germline): SGHRS, YFSETQ. Recruitment covered about 25 US areas and drew participants whose ages spanned about 18 to 95 years. Per the original methods: Researchers report that nucleated cell counts were estimated from reference gene primer amplification. Libraries were prepared by immunoSEQ multiplex PCR; TCRdb keeps only in-frame clonotypes and omits some of them. The DNA was the basis for D and trimming; V, J and clone size are from that table. Of approximately 250,000 clones in the sample, about 86% were seen once. Turning to this clone: One junction end does not reproduce the germline sequence, and a read error may be involved.

This clonotype was obtained from a young man with acute COVID-19. This rearrangement joins TRBV5-1 to TRBJ2-1; TRBD2 agrees at 11 bases. The sequencing sample was made of PBMCs or T cells enriched from blood (not recorded which). The CDR3 nucleotides read TGTGCCAGCAGCAGCTTAGCGGGAGGGCCTCGTATTGATGAGCAGTTCTTC. It yields the protein CASSSLAGGPRIDEQFF. Full variable domain (missing parts from reference TRBV5-1 and TRBJ2-1): KAGVTQTPRYLIKTRGQQVTLSCSPISGHRSVSWYQQTPGQGLQFLFEYFSETQRNKGNFPGRFSGRQFSNSRSEMNVSTLELGDSALYLCASSSLAGGPRIDEQFFGPGTRLTVL.